The source of this T cell receptor (beta chain) is a study of beta chain features in type 1 diabetes. Study as a whole: All samples combined gave 95 million to 130 million sorted cells for examination.

The investigators reverse transcribed all of the isolated RNA, so they sequenced expressed TCRB transcripts. The method was immunoSEQ multiplex PCR; TCRdb's version includes in-frame clones alone and lacks a portion of them. Of a few hundred thousand clones listed, over 13% are singletons. Per donor, one heparinised blood draw averaged around 120 mL. Each sorted population was over 98% pure. The germline V and J ends were trimmed by 5 bases and 0 bases, with 10 bases remaining between them. CDR3 size: 14 residues. CDR1 is MNHEY and CDR2 is SVGAGI in the germline V gene. Specimen: naive CD4+ T cells from blood. The sequence came from a woman aged 18-29 years in good health. The gene calls are TRBV6-5 and TRBJ1-2; D is possibly TRBD1 (6 bases). This chain's CDR3 is CASSPDSANYGYTF. CDR3 in DNA: TGTGCCAGCAGTCCGGACAGCGCTAACTATGGCTACACCTTC.